This T cell receptor beta chain was sequenced in a study of blood T cell repertoires in COVID-19. Method: immunoSEQ multiplex PCR; TCRdb's copy keeps in-frame clones and lacks some. Among around 140,000 clones listed, 75% to 90% were seen once. Material: peripheral blood. This TCR derives from a man between 65 and 80 years old who had recovered from COVID-19.

CDR3 residues: CASSPNRLAGDNEQFF. In DNA form, the CDR3 reads TGTGCCAGCAGCCCAAATCGACTAGCGGGAGATAATGAGCAGTTCTTC. The chain employs TRBV7-8 and TRBJ2-1; TRBD2 aligns across 12 bases. V was clipped by 5 bases and J by 7 bases; unmatched bases: 9. In germline, CDR1 is SGHVS, CDR2 FQNEAQ. The CDR3 extends over 16 amino acids. The entire variable domain, with the rest obtained from reference TRBV7-8 and TRBJ2-1, is as follows: GAGVSQSPRYKVAKRGQDVALRCDPISGHVSLFWYQQALGQGPEFLTYFQNEAQLDKSGLPSDRFFAERPEGSVSTLKIQRTQQEDSAVYLCASSPNRLAGDNEQFFGPGTRLTVL.